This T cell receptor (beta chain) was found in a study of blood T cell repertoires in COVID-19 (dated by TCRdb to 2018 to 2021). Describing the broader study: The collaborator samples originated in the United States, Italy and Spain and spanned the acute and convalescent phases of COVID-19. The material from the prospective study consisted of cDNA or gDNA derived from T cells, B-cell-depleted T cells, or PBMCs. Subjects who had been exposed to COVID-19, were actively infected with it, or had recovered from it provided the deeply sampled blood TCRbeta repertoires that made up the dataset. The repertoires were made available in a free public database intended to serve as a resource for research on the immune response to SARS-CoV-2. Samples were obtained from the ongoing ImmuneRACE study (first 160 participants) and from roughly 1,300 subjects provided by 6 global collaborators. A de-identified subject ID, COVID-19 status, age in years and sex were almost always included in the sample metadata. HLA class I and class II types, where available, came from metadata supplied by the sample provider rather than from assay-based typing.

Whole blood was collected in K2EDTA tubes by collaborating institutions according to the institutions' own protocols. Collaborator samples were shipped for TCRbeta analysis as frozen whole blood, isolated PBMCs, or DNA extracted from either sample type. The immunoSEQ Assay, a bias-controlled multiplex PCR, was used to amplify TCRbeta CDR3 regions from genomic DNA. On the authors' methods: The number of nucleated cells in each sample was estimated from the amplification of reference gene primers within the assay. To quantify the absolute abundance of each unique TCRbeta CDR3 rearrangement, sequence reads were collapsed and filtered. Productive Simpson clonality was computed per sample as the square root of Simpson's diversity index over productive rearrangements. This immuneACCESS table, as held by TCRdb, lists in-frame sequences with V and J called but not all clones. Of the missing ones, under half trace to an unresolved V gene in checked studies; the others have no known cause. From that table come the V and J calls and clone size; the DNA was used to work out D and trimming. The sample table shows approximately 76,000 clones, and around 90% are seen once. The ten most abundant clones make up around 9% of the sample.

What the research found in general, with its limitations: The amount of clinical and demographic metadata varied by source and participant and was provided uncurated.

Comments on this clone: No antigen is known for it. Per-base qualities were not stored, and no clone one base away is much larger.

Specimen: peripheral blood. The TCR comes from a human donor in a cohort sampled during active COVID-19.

The DNA sequence is TGTGCCAGCAGCGTAGGGACAGCTAGCACAGATACGCAGTATTTT. Its translation reads: CASSVGTASTDTQYF. In this chain, TRBV9 is recombined with TRBJ2-3; 6 matching bases give a weak D call of TRBD1. Its CDR3 holds 15 amino acids, cysteine through phenylalanine. CDR3 DNA only is kept here, 45 bases in frame from base 1. From a lookup of the germline V gene, CDR1 and CDR2 are SGDLS and YYNGEE. V was cut back by 0 bases and J by 0 bases, leaving a gap of 8 bases between them.